Below, 21 T cell receptor beta chains from the same sample are listed, as sequenced in a study of blood T cells in healthy people across ages. The authors ran a second PCR of roughly 6 to 11 cycles using a sample-barcoded 5' primer and a J-beta primer mix. A single record per CDR3 protein comes from TCRdb applying MiXCR to the 5' RACE reads. The data hold 500,000 to 550,000 distinct CDR3 sequences, with approximately 25% observed a single time. The same sample was also used in a study of T cells of mothers and their children.

The sample was blood. The source is a boy younger than 18 in good health.

The V gene is TRBV6-1, the J gene TRBJ1-1; D gene ambiguous. The CDR3 totals 19 residues. CDR1 and CDR2 from the germline V gene are MNHNS and SASEGT. V was shortened by 7 bases and J by 0 bases, with 27 bases between the two germline ends. In nucleotides, the CDR3 is TGTGCCAGCAACGCCATCCTACTACCAACCCTTGCTCTGAACACTGAAGCTTTCTTT. This sequence encodes CASNAILLPTLALNTEAFF.

This chain joins TRBV7-3 and TRBJ1-1; no reliable D call. CDR3 length equals 14 residues. CDR1 is SGHTA, CDR2 FQGTGA, per germline. V was trimmed by 1 base and J by 5 bases, leaving 11 bases between them. CDR3 sequence (DNA): TGTGCCAGCAGCTTAAGTTCGGGTATGACTGAAGCTTTCTTT. Its protein product is CASSLSSGMTEAFF.

This clonotype was seen more than once but under ten times. One end of the junction varies from germline; a read error may be responsible. CDR3 sequence reads: CASSEGTGGTETRYF. DNA for the CDR3: TGCGCCAGCAGCGAAGGGACAGGGGGCACAGAGACCCGGTACTTC. The chain links TRBV5-1 to TRBJ2-5, with 12 nucleotides matching TRBD1. CDR1 SGHRS and CDR2 YFSETQ come from the germline V gene. The CDR3 loop spans 15 amino acids.

The chain is built from TRBV5-5 and TRBJ2-4, with a tentative D call TRBD2 (6 bases). The germline V gene encodes CDR1 SGHKS and CDR2 YYEKEE (reference sequence). This CDR3 contains 19 residues. Between the trimmed V and J ends, which lost 0 bases and 0 bases, there was a span of 19 bases. In nucleotides, the CDR3 is TGTGCCAGCAGCTTGGGCGGGACCTTGAGAAGTGAAGCCAAAAACATTCAGTACTTC. The encoded protein is CASSLGGTLRSEAKNIQYF.

About this clonotype itself: One end of the junction fails to match germline, which may point to a read error. The chain has TRBV24-1 and TRBJ2-3; 8 nucleotides match TRBD2. Germline V lookup: CDR1 KGHDR, CDR2 SFDVKD. The CDR3 length is 17 residues. The CDR3 bases are TGTGCCAGCAGCCCCTTTTCTGGCGGGGGGAGCACAGAGACGCAGTATTTT. This codes for CASSPFSGGGSTETQYF.

CDR3 DNA: TGTGCCAGCAGAAGGCAGGACAGGGAAAATCAGCCCCAGCATTTT. It yields the protein CASRRQDRENQPQHF. The rearrangement uses TRBV2 and TRBJ1-5; 8 positions agree with TRBD1. The CDR3 totals 15 residues. The germline V gene encodes CDR1 SNHLY and CDR2 FYNNEI. With 6 bases clipped from V and 4 bases from J, the junction kept 8 bases outside the gene matches. Full variable domain (rest looked up from reference TRBV2 and TRBJ1-5): EPEVTQTPSHQVTQMGQEVILRCVPISNHLYFYWYRQILGQKVEFLVSFYNNEISEKSEIFDDQFSVERPDGSNFTLKIRSTKLEDSAMYFCASRRQDRENQPQHFGDGTRLSIL.

The genes are TRBV9 and TRBJ2-1; 14 bases match TRBD2. The CDR3 covers 16 residues. Germline CDR1 and CDR2: SGDLS and YYNGEE. Trimming removed 3 bases from V and 4 bases from J; junction bases left unmatched: 3. As DNA, the CDR3 is TGTGCCAGCAGCGGACTAGCGGGGGGGCGGTACAATGAGCAGTTCTTC. It specifies CASSGLAGGRYNEQFF.

The chain recombines TRBV10-3 with TRBJ2-3; no firm D call. V was pared by 11 bases and J by 2 bases, with 8 bases between. The germline V gene has CDR1 ENHRY and CDR2 SYGVKD. This CDR3 comprises 11 residues. The CDR3 bases are TGTGCCGCCAGTACCACAGATACGCAGTATTTT. Translated, it gives CAASTTDTQYF.

The V gene is TRBV5-1, the J gene TRBJ1-1; possibly TRBD1 for D (6 bases). The V end lost 3 bases, the J end lost 1 base, and 13 bases lay between the germline ends. The germline V gene has CDR1 SGHRS and CDR2 YFSETQ. The CDR3 spans 15 residues. CDR3 in DNA: TGCGCCAGCAGCTCCACAGGACAGCAGAACACTGAAGCTTTCTTT. Translating it yields CASSSTGQQNTEAFF.

This rearrangement joins TRBV20-1 to TRBJ1-2; D not certain. The length of the CDR3 is 14 residues. Germline V gene sequence: CDR1 DFQATT, CDR2 SNEGSKA (reference sequence). V shed 6 bases and J shed 0 bases, with 14 bases lying between them. CDR3 sequence (DNA): TGCAGTGCAACACTCGGGAAACCTAACTATGGCTACACCTTC. It translates to CSATLGKPNYGYTF.

The table lists this clonotype with a few counts. The germline gene is not matched at one end of the junction; a read error may be the cause. This chain connects TRBV7-2 to TRBJ2-7; 7 positions match TRBD1. The germline CDR1 and CDR2 sequences are SGHTA and FQGNSA. The CDR3 consists of 15 residues. The CDR3 nucleotides read TGTGCCAGCACCTTACAGGGGTTTGCTAACTACGAGCAGTACTTC. Protein product: CASTLQGFANYEQYF.

J is TRBJ1-4 and V is TRBV29-1; D possibly corresponds to TRBD1 (5 bases). The germline V gene encodes CDR1 SQVTM and CDR2 ANQGSEA. The CDR3 has 14 amino acids. The V end was cut by 7 bases, the J end by 6 bases, with 18 bases between. CDR3 protein: CSGGDQKGDEKLFF. For the CDR3, the DNA is TGCAGCGGAGGGGACCAGAAAGGAGATGAAAAACTGTTTTTT.

This clonotype was recorded a few times. The chain is built from TRBV6-5 and TRBJ1-2; D gene uncertain. CDR3 size: 14 residues. The germline V gene has CDR1 MNHEY and CDR2 SVGAGI. V was trimmed by 0 bases and J by 8 bases, leaving 13 bases between them. The CDR3 DNA follows: TGTGCCAGCAGTTACTCGGTGGCAGCCTGGGGCTACACCTTC. Encoded protein: CASSYSVAAWGYTF.

This clonotype was observed a few times. The chain links TRBV7-8 to TRBJ2-5, with 8 bases aligning to TRBD1. The closer fit of TRBJ2-7 to the DNA end suggests the J call may be wrong. The CDR3 is 12 residues long. The germline V gene has CDR1 SGHVS and CDR2 FQNEAQ. The CDR3 DNA sequence: TGTGCCAGCAGCCTGGACAGGGACGAGCAGTACTTC. Residues: CASSLDRDEQYF.

This clonotype was seen more than once but under ten times. This chain links TRBV7-9 with TRBJ1-2; TRBD1 agrees at 9 bases. The CDR3 contains 18 residues. Germline V gene lookup returns CDR1 SEHNR and CDR2 FQNEAQ (reference sequence). J gave up 8 bases and V 2 bases, and 18 bases lay outside the gene matches. CDR3 loop: CASSLLMGERGQGGGYTF. The CDR3 bases are TGTGCCAGCAGCTTATTAATGGGCGAGCGGGGACAGGGTGGCGGCTACACCTTC.

In this sample, this clonotype turned up a few times. This chain joins TRBV12-3 or TRBV12-4 and TRBJ2-1; D possibly matches TRBD1 or TRBD2 (6 bases each). Trimming pared 3 bases from V and 0 bases from J, leaving 12 bases between. The CDR3 runs 16 residues. This chain's CDR3 is CASSLRGRSSYNEQFF. DNA for the CDR3: TGTGCCAGCAGTTTGAGGGGGAGGAGCTCCTACAATGAGCAGTTCTTC.

This clonotype came up a few times. The rearrangement joins TRBV7-9 to TRBJ1-2; D uncertain. The CDR3 runs to 16 residues. Germline values: CDR1 SEHNR, CDR2 FQNEAQ (reference sequence). V lost 3 bases to trimming and J lost 1 base, with 15 bases between them. The CDR3 spells CASSFAGGGYNYGYTF. The CDR3 nucleotides are TGTGCCAGCAGCTTCGCCGGTGGAGGCTATAACTATGGCTACACCTTC.

V usage is TRBV12-3 or TRBV12-4 and J usage is TRBJ2-5; D might be TRBD1 or TRBD2, each matching 5 bases. Deletions cut 4 bases from V and 4 bases from J, with 16 bases between. The CDR3 totals 15 residues. The CDR3 sequence is CASSSVRGFGETQYF. DNA of the CDR3: TGTGCCAGCAGTTCGGTGAGGGGCTTCGGAGAGACCCAGTACTTC.

This clonotype was counted many times. V is TRBV2 and J is TRBJ2-7; D could derive from TRBD1 or TRBD2 (5 bases each). V lost 4 bases to trimming and J lost 1 base, with 14 bases between them. The CDR3 spans 15 residues. From germline, CDR1 is SNHLY and CDR2 FYNNEI. The CDR3 bases are TGTGCCAGCAGTGGGGGTAGGGGACGGTCCTACGAGCAGTACTTC. It specifies CASSGGRGRSYEQYF.

The J gene is TRBJ1-5, the V gene TRBV19; 10 positions agree with TRBD1. This CDR3 is built from 15 residues. Germline V gene data show CDR1 as LNHDA and CDR2 as SQIVND (reference sequence). V gave up 9 bases and J gave up 4 bases; unmatched junction bases: 9. The CDR3 loop is CASIPGQGKNQPQHF. CDR3 nucleotides: TGTGCCAGCATTCCGGGACAGGGGAAGAATCAGCCCCAGCATTTT.

This clonotype was seen more than once but under ten times. The chain employs TRBV29-1 and TRBJ2-4; a weak D match, TRBD2 (5 bases). CDR1 is SQVTM and CDR2 is ANQGSEA in the germline V gene. CDR3 size: 15 residues. V was trimmed by 2 bases and J by 7 bases, leaving 18 bases between them. CDR3 residues: CSVELRVLRENIQYF. The CDR3 nucleotides are TGCAGCGTTGAATTACGGGTCCTTAGGGAGAACATTCAGTACTTC. Full variable domain (remainder filled in from reference TRBV29-1 and TRBJ2-4): SAVISQKPSRDICQRGTSLTIQCQVDSQVTMMFWYRQQPGQSLTLIATANQGSEATYESGFVIDKFPISRPNLTFSTLTVSNMSPEDSSIYLCSVELRVLRENIQYFGAGTRLSVL.